This T cell receptor beta chain was recorded in a study of blood T cell repertoires in COVID-19 (dated by TCRdb to 2020 to 2021). Notes on the research overall: Samples covering the acute and convalescent phases of COVID-19 were provided by collaborators in the United States, Italy and Spain. The prospective study material was composed of cDNA or gDNA derived from T cells, B-cell-depleted T cells, or PBMCs. Subjects who had been exposed to COVID-19, were actively infected with it, or had recovered from it provided the deeply sampled blood TCRbeta repertoires that made up the dataset. The repertoires were made available in a free public database intended to serve as a resource for research on the immune response to SARS-CoV-2. Samples were obtained from the ongoing ImmuneRACE study (first 160 participants) and from about 1,300 subjects provided by 6 global collaborators. Nearly every sample came with metadata listing a de-identified subject ID, COVID-19 status, age in years and sex. HLA class I and class II types, where available, came from metadata supplied by the sample provider rather than from assay-based typing. Results the study describes overall, beyond this receptor: Clinical and demographic metadata were provided uncurated, with the amount varying by source and participant.

TCRbeta CDR3 regions were amplified from genomic DNA using the immunoSEQ Assay, a bias-controlled multiplex PCR. The authors' analysis ran thus. Nucleated cell counts per sample were estimated from amplification of reference gene primers within the assay. To quantify the absolute abundance of each unique TCRbeta CDR3 rearrangement, sequence reads were collapsed and filtered. For each sample, productive Simpson clonality was calculated as the square root of Simpson's diversity index across productive rearrangements. TCRdb mirrors the immuneACCESS table, restricted to in-frame sequences. Some clones are absent from its copies; in checked studies, under half trace to an unresolved V gene, and the reason for the others is unknown. That table is the source of V, J and clone size, and D and trimming were worked out from the DNA. Across this sample there are some 250,000 clones, with more than 75% seen only once. About 3% of the sample is taken by the ten largest.

As concerns this clone: What this receptor recognizes is not known. No base quality values were provided; no much bigger clone lies one nucleotide off.

Via the germline V gene, CDR1 is MRHNA and CDR2 SNTAGT. Inclusive of the bounding cysteine and phenylalanine, the CDR3 is 13 residues long. The kept DNA is CDR3 alone, 39 bases in frame from the first base. V lost 3 bases and J lost 4 bases; the stretch between them is 6 bases long. Samples from volunteer blood donors who had recovered from COVID-19 were contributed by a second Seattle source. Whole blood was collected in K2EDTA tubes by collaborating institutions according to the institutions' own protocols. Collaborator samples were shipped for TCRbeta analysis as frozen whole blood, isolated PBMCs, or DNA extracted from either sample type.

This clonotype was sampled from a woman aged 30 to 39 who had recovered from COVID-19. Sequenced sample: peripheral blood. The rearranged chain carries TRBV6-4 and TRBJ2-2; no confident D gene assignment can be made. The nucleotide sequence reads as follows: TGTGCCAGCAGTGAACAGAGCACCGGGGAGCTGTTTTTT. This gives the protein CASSEQSTGELFF.